These T cell receptor beta chains were read from a single sample in a study of blood T cells in healthy people across ages. TCRdb processed the 5' RACE reads anew with MiXCR; each CDR3 protein has one entry. This sample yields about 570,000 distinct CDR3 sequences, of which roughly a quarter are seen a single time; about 3.3% belongs to the top ten. This same sample was also taken into another study, of T cells of mothers and their children.

Sequencing input: blood. These receptors came from a boy younger than 10 in good health. Both conserved end residues are part of each CDR3. Each record gives: J gene, V gene, CDR3 length, CDR3 protein.

J: TRBJ2-1
V: TRBV7-9
length: 12
CDR3: CASRHADTQQFF

J: TRBJ1-1
V: TRBV6-1
length: 13
CDR3: CASSGQGDTEAFF

J: TRBJ2-3
V: TRBV20-1
length: 15
CDR3: CSARLSGSGTDTQYF

J: TRBJ1-1
V: TRBV12-3/TRBV12-4
length: 13
CDR3: CASTSNGGAEAFF

J: TRBJ2-7
V: TRBV10-1
length: 14
CDR3: CASSDAQGSYEQYF

J: TRBJ1-4
V: TRBV5-5
length: 14
CDR3: CASSLGSHNEKLFF

J: TRBJ1-2
V: TRBV20-1
length: 13
CDR3: CSASSGNNYGYTF

J: TRBJ1-2
V: TRBV29-1
length: 12
CDR3: CSVEGNDYGYTF

J: TRBJ2-2
V: TRBV4-1
length: 15
CDR3: CASSQEPGNTGELFF

J: TRBJ1-1
V: TRBV5-5
length: 14
CDR3: CASSLVISRLEAFF

J: TRBJ2-2
V: TRBV10-3
length: 15
CDR3: CATREGGSDTGELFF

J: TRBJ1-1
V: TRBV29-1
length: 14
CDR3: CSVEVPGVGTEAFF

J: TRBJ1-4
V: TRBV3-1
length: 14
CDR3: CASSWDRGQEKLFF

J: TRBJ2-1
V: TRBV12-3/TRBV12-4
length: 15
CDR3: CASTLGLAGGPEQFF

J: TRBJ2-7
V: TRBV7-9
length: 16
CDR3: CASSLIPDRPLDEQYF

J: TRBJ1-2
V: TRBV20-1
length: 12
CDR3: CSAPALRGGYTF

J: TRBJ2-5
V: TRBV6-5
length: 14
CDR3: CASSGVAVQETQYF

J: TRBJ2-1
V: TRBV15
length: 16
CDR3: CATSRGGLGQYNEQFF

J: TRBJ1-1
V: TRBV25-1
length: 15
CDR3: CASSPLAGLNTEAFF

J: TRBJ2-2
V: TRBV10-3
length: 14
CDR3: CAIKRTPNTGELFF

J: TRBJ2-7
V: TRBV15
length: 16
CDR3: CATSRLMTGTTYEQYF

J: TRBJ1-5
V: TRBV6-1
length: 15
CDR3: CASSEGVAGYQPQHF

J: TRBJ2-4
V: TRBV7-9
length: 12
CDR3: CASGRPQNIQYF

J: TRBJ2-2
V: TRBV19
length: 15
CDR3: CASSTAVRDTGELFF

J: TRBJ2-3
V: TRBV20-1
length: 14
CDR3: CSAKHEASLDTQYF

J: TRBJ1-1
V: TRBV7-6
length: 16
CDR3: CASSLEAGSTNTEAFF

J: .
V: TRBV20-1
length: 14
CDR3: CSAYGGGDTDEQFF

J: TRBJ1-1
V: TRBV5-1
length: 13
CDR3: CASSLPPRTEAFF

J: TRBJ2-2
V: TRBV12-3/TRBV12-4
length: 13
CDR3: CASSPRFTGELFF

J: .
V: TRBV12-3/TRBV12-4
length: 14
CDR3: CASSPPGPYNEQFF

J: .
V: TRBV6-5
length: 16
CDR3: CASSYSRVRSGDEQFF

J: TRBJ2-7
V: TRBV3-1
length: 14
CDR3: CASSRDGVSYEQYF

J: TRBJ2-3
V: TRBV5-1
length: 14
CDR3: CASSPYGGTDTQYF

J: TRBJ1-2
V: TRBV11-1
length: 16
CDR3: CASSFTPGTGGHGYTF

J: TRBJ1-1
V: TRBV2
length: 15
CDR3: CASRRHGQTIDEAFF

J: TRBJ2-7
V: TRBV29-1
length: 13
CDR3: CSVEEQGTGEQYF

J: TRBJ2-5
V: TRBV3-1
length: 14
CDR3: CASSQDAAQETQYF

J: TRBJ2-7
V: TRBV29-1
length: 13
CDR3: CSVGNRYPYEQYF

J: TRBJ2-1
V: TRBV12-3/TRBV12-4
length: 15
CDR3: CASTPERGGHDEQFF

J: TRBJ2-3
V: TRBV11-1
length: 15
CDR3: CASSLNQRERDTQYF

J: TRBJ2-7
V: TRBV28
length: 14
CDR3: CASSAGTTLYEQYF

J: TRBJ1-4
V: TRBV14
length: 19
CDR3: CASSQDIRASFWTNEKLFF

J: TRBJ2-5
V: TRBV7-9
length: 14
CDR3: CASSSSGRVMTQYF

J: TRBJ1-4
V: TRBV11-2
length: 15
CDR3: CASSTPDRGDEKLFF

J: .
V: TRBV5-1
length: 14
CDR3: CATYSGGASTEQFF

J: TRBJ2-3
V: TRBV7-3
length: 15
CDR3: CASSLWRSSTDTQYF

J: TRBJ2-3
V: TRBV4-2
length: 15
CDR3: CASSLPGLDTDTQYF

J: TRBJ2-5
V: TRBV27
length: 16
CDR3: CASSTRTGPWGETQYF

J: TRBJ2-7
V: TRBV7-9
length: 14
CDR3: CASSGKIAGDEQYF

J: TRBJ2-7
V: TRBV13
length: 13
CDR3: CASSYGLGYEQYF

J: TRBJ2-2
V: TRBV5-1
length: 16
CDR3: CASSLEMEGRTGELFF

J: TRBJ2-7
V: TRBV5-1
length: 12
CDR3: CASRGGGYEQYF

J: TRBJ2-5
V: TRBV5-5
length: 16
CDR3: CASSLAGQGVQETQYF

J: TRBJ2-4
V: TRBV7-9
length: 13
CDR3: CASSPRGENIQYF

J: TRBJ2-5
V: TRBV3-1
length: 17
CDR3: CASNVLAGIGGQETQYF

J: TRBJ2-2
V: TRBV20-1
length: 15
CDR3: CSARSGGLETGELFF

J: TRBJ2-2
V: TRBV12-3/TRBV12-4
length: 17
CDR3: CASSLAGGRTNTGELFF

J: TRBJ2-2
V: TRBV11-3
length: 13
CDR3: CASKSANTGELFF

J: .
V: TRBV6-2/TRBV6-3
length: 12
CDR3: CASSSKDSRQYF

J: TRBJ1-2
V: TRBV6-6
length: 12
CDR3: CASLENYYGYTF